This is a list of T cell receptor beta chains from one sample in a study of shared clonotypes between healthy human individuals. The method was immunoSEQ multiplex PCR; TCRdb's version includes in-frame clones alone and lacks a portion of them. The sample contains roughly 1,800,000 clones, about 95% of which appear only once. The sequencing input was naive CD8+ T cells sorted from blood. The receptors were gathered from a man aged 18 to 29 in good health. Each CDR3 is given with its conserved first and last residue. Each record gives: D gene, CDR3 length, clone size, J gene, V gene, CDR3 protein, CDR3 DNA. The D gene is left open where the match is weak. Some rows have no size entry. The others give once, few or many, or a class for an expanded clone.

TRBD2 13 - TRBJ2-1 TRBV10-2 CASGDGRAGEQFF TGCGCCAGCGGGGACGGGAGGGCCGGTGAGCAGTTCTTC
- 14 once TRBJ1-2 TRBV27 CASTPQGANYGYTF TGTGCCAGCACCCCCCAGGGAGCTAACTATGGCTACACCTTC
- 12 - TRBJ1-1 TRBV30 CAWSVLGVEAFF TGTGCCTGGAGTGTACTTGGAGTTGAAGCTTTCTTT
TRBD1 14 once TRBJ2-7 TRBV4-1 CASSPGQGGGEQYF TGCGCCAGCAGCCCCGGACAGGGTGGGGGCGAGCAGTACTTC
TRBD2 15 - TRBJ2-5 TRBV7-6 CASSSTTSGKETQYF TGTGCCAGCAGCTCTACGACTAGCGGGAAAGAGACCCAGTACTTC
TRBD2 15 - TRBJ2-3 TRBV6-5 CASSLYSGGTDTQYF TGTGCCAGCAGCCTATATAGCGGGGGTACAGATACGCAGTATTTT
- 14 - TRBJ2-3 TRBV7-9 CASSFDPNTDTQYF TGTGCCAGCAGCTTTGACCCGAACACAGATACGCAGTATTTT
- 14 - TRBJ1-4 TRBV18 CASSRGTSNEKLFF TGTGCCAGCTCACGGGGCACGTCTAATGAAAAACTGTTTTTT
- 13 - TRBJ2-5 TRBV5-6 CASSFQGGETQYF TGTGCCAGCAGCTTTCAGGGCGGAGAGACCCAGTACTTC
TRBD1 14 - TRBJ1-6 TRBV2 CASSVGQGNSPLHF TGTGCCAGCAGTGTCGGACAGGGGAATTCACCCCTCCACTTT
- 13 - TRBJ2-5 TRBV7-9 CASSLLEIETQYF TGTGCCAGCAGCTTACTAGAAATTGAGACCCAGTACTTC
TRBD2 18 - TRBJ2-1 TRBV14 CASSQVLGLAGVGNEQFF TGTGCCAGCAGCCAAGTATTGGGCCTAGCGGGAGTGGGGAATGAGCAGTTCTTC
- 15 once TRBJ1-3 TRBV9 CASSVGGVSGNTIYF TGTGCCAGCAGCGTAGGAGGGGTGTCTGGAAACACCATATATTTT
- 14 - TRBJ1-4 TRBV2 CATSPWATNEKLFF TGTGCCACCTCTCCCTGGGCAACTAATGAAAAACTGTTTTTT
- 14 - TRBJ2-5 TRBV9 CASSVDGNQETQYF TGTGCCAGCAGTGTCGACGGAAACCAAGAGACCCAGTACTTC
TRBD2 15 - TRBJ2-3 TRBV10-3 CAISSSGLGVDTQYF TGTGCCATCAGCTCCTCGGGACTAGGAGTAGATACGCAGTATTTT
- 17 - TRBJ2-7 TRBV28 CASSSLHGGRATHEQYF TGTGCCAGCAGTTCGCTCCACGGGGGCAGGGCAACGCACGAGCAGTACTTC
TRBD2 14 - TRBJ2-1 TRBV6-5 CASSDTSGSNEQFF TGTGCCAGCAGTGATACTAGCGGGAGCAATGAGCAGTTCTTC
TRBD1 14 - TRBJ1-1 TRBV13 CASSLGQEHTEAFF TGTGCCAGCAGCTTGGGACAGGAGCACACTGAAGCTTTCTTT
- 14 - TRBJ1-4 TRBV6-5 CASSYGGPGEKLFF TGTGCCAGCAGTTACGGGGGACCGGGGGAAAAACTGTTTTTT
- 15 - TRBJ1-2 TRBV27 CASSFMGEGNNGYTF TGTGCCAGCAGTTTCATGGGGGAGGGTAATAATGGCTACACCTTC
- 13 - TRBJ2-7 TRBV11-2 CASSLTQGYEQYF TGTGCCAGCAGCTTAACCCAGGGGTACGAGCAGTACTTC
- 14 - TRBJ1-2 TRBV7-9 CASSSSTVVYGYTF TGTGCCAGCAGCTCCTCCACTGTAGTCTATGGCTACACCTTC
- 14 once TRBJ2-7 TRBV6-6 CASSYEGGGYEQYF TGTGCCAGCAGTTACGAGGGGGGGGGCTACGAGCAGTACTTC
TRBD2 14 - TRBJ2-1 TRBV19 CASTLSGGSNEQFF TGTGCCAGTACCCTGAGCGGGGGAAGCAATGAGCAGTTCTTC
- 15 - TRBJ2-1 TRBV6-5 CASRHPESSYNEQFF TGTGCCAGCAGACATCCGGAGAGCTCCTACAATGAGCAGTTCTTC
- 14 - TRBJ1-1 TRBV7-2 CASSQGGLDTEAFF TGTGCCAGCAGCCAAGGGGGTTTGGACACTGAAGCTTTCTTT
- 14 - TRBJ2-3 TRBV30 CAWSVVGGTDTQYF TGTGCCTGGAGTGTAGTAGGGGGCACAGATACGCAGTATTTT
- 14 - TRBJ2-1 TRBV9 CASSVEGAYNEQFF TGTGCCAGCAGCGTGGAGGGGGCCTACAATGAGCAGTTCTTC
- 14 - TRBJ1-4 TRBV5-1 CASSLVSTNEKLFF TGCGCCAGCAGCTTGGTCTCAACTAATGAAAAACTGTTTTTT
- 14 - TRBJ1-2 TRBV19 CASSLGTPNYGYTF TGTGCCAGTAGTCTCGGGACGCCGAACTATGGCTACACCTTC
- 16 - TRBJ2-1 TRBV5-1 CASSFGLGDLYNEQFF TGCGCCAGCAGCTTCGGGCTGGGGGACCTCTACAATGAGCAGTTCTTC
- 13 - TRBJ2-7 TRBV7-6 CASSLGPDYEQYF TGTGCCAGCAGCTTAGGTCCAGACTACGAGCAGTACTTC
TRBD1 11 - TRBJ2-7 TRBV27 CASSTGYEQYF TGTGCCAGCTCGACAGGGTACGAGCAGTACTTC
TRBD2 18 - TRBJ2-3 TRBV7-9 CASSLGALAGGPGDTQYF TGTGCCAGCAGCTTAGGAGCCCTCGCGGGAGGCCCCGGAGATACGCAGTATTTT